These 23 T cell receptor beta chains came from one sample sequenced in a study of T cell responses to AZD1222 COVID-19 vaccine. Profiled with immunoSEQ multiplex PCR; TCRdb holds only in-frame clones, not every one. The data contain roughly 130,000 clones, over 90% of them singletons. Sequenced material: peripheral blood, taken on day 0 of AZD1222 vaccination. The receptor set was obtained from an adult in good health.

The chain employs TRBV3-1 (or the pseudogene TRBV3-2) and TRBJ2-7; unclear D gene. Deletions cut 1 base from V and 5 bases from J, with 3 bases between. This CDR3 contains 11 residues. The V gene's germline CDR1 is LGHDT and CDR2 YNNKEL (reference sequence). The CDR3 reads CASSQVNEQYF. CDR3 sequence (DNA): TGTGCCAGCAGCCAAGTTAACGAGCAGTACTTC.

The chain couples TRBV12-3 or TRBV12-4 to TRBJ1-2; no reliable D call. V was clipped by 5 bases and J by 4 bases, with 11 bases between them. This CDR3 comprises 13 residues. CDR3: CASSPGPFYGYTF. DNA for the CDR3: TGTGCCAGCAGTCCCGGGCCCTTCTATGGCTACACCTTC.

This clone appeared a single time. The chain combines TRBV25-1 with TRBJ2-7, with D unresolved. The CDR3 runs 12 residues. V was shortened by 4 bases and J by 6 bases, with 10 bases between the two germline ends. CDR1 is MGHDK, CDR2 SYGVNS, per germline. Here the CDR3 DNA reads TGTGCCAGCAGTGCTGGGGTCGCCGAGCAGTACTTC. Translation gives CASSAGVAEQYF.

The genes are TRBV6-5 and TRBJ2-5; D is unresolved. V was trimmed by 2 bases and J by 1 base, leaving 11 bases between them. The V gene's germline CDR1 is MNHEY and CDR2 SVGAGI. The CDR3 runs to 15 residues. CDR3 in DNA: TGTGCCAGCAGTTACGGGTCCGCAGTCCAAGAGACCCAGTACTTC. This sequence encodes CASSYGSAVQETQYF.

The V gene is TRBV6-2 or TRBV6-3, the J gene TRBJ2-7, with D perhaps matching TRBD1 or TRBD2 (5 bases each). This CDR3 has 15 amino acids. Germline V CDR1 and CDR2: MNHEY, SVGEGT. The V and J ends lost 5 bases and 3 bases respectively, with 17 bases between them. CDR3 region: CASSPNRDAVYEQYF. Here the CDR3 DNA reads TGTGCCAGCAGTCCAAACCGGGACGCAGTCTACGAGCAGTACTTC.

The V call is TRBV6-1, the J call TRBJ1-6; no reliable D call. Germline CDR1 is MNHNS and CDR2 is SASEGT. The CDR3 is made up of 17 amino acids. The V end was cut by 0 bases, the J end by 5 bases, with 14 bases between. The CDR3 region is CASSEAIGVSDNSPLHF. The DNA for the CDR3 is TGTGCCAGCAGTGAAGCCATAGGAGTTAGCGATAATTCACCCCTCCACTTT.

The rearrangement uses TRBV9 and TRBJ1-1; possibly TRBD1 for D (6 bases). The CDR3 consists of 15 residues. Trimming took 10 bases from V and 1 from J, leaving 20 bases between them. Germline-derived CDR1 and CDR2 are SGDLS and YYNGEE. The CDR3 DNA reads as TGTGCCTCCGCCGGGGGGGCAGGAACGAACACTGAAGCTTTCTTT. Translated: CASAGGAGTNTEAFF. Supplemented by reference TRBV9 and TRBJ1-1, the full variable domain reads DSGVTQTPKHLITATGQRVTLRCSPRSGDLSVYWYQQSLDQGLQFLIQYYNGEERAKGNILERFSAQQFPDLHSELNLSSLELGDSALYFCASAGGAGTNTEAFFGQGTRLTVV.

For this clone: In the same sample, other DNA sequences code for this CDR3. CDR3 DNA sequence: TGTGCCAGCAGCCAAGGGGTGAACACTGAAGCTTTCTTT. This codes for CASSQGVNTEAFF. The V gene is TRBV3-1 (or the pseudogene TRBV3-2), the J gene TRBJ1-1; D is ambiguous. This CDR3 comprises 13 residues. Trimming shortened V by 1 base and J by 0 bases, and 3 bases separated the two germline ends. Per the germline V gene, CDR1 is LGHDT and CDR2 is YNNKEL (reference sequence).

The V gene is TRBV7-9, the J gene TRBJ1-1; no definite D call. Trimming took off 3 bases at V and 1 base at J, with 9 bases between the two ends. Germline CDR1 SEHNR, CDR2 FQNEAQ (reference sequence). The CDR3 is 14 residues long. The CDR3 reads CASSFIGGNTEAFF. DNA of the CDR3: TGTGCCAGCAGCTTCATCGGCGGGAACACTGAAGCTTTCTTT.

The CDR3 nucleotides read TGTGCCAGCAGTTTGTCAGTTACCACTGAAGCTTTCTTT. This codes for CASSLSVTTEAFF. This chain links TRBV12-3 or TRBV12-4 with TRBJ1-1; no firm D call. This CDR3 contains 13 residues. V dropped 3 bases and J dropped 4 bases, with 9 bases sitting between them.

The CDR3, as DNA: TGTGCCAGCAGCTTAGTGGGACTAGCGGGAGGTGGGGAGACCCAGTACTTC. Encoded protein: CASSLVGLAGGGETQYF. This chain links TRBV7-6 with TRBJ2-5; TRBD2 aligns across 15 bases. CDR1 and CDR2 from the germline V gene are SGHVS and FNYEAQ. CDR3 size: 17 residues. J was trimmed by 5 bases and V by 1 base; bases with no gene match: 5.

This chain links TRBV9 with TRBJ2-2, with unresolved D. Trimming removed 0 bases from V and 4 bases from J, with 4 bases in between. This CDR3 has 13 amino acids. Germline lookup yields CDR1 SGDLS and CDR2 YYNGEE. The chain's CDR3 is CASSVDPTGELFF. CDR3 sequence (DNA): TGTGCCAGCAGCGTAGACCCCACCGGGGAGCTGTTTTTT. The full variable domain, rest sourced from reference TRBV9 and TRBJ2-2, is DSGVTQTPKHLITATGQRVTLRCSPRSGDLSVYWYQQSLDQGLQFLIQYYNGEERAKGNILERFSAQQFPDLHSELNLSSLELGDSALYFCASSVDPTGELFFGEGSRLTVL.

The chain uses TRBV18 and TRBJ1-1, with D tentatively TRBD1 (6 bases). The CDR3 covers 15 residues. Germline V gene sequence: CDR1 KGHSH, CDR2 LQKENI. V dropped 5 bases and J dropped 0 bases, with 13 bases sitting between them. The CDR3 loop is CASSSSGAMNTEAFF. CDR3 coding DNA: TGTGCCAGCTCATCTTCAGGGGCGATGAACACTGAAGCTTTCTTT.

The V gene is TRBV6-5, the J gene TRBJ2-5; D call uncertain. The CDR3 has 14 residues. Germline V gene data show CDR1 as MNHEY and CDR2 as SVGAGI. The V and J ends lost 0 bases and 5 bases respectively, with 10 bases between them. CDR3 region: CASSYSALGETQYF. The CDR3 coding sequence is TGTGCCAGCAGTTACTCGGCCCTGGGGGAGACCCAGTACTTC.

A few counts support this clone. The CDR3, as DNA: TGTGCCAGCAGCTTTCTAGGAAGCTCTGGGGCCAACGTCCTGACTTTC. Protein product: CASSFLGSSGANVLTF. The chain recombines TRBV7-2 with TRBJ2-6; no definite D call. V lost 3 bases and J 0 bases, leaving 9 bases between the germline ends. CDR3 length: 16 amino acids. The germline CDR1 and CDR2 sequences are SGHTA and FQGNSA.

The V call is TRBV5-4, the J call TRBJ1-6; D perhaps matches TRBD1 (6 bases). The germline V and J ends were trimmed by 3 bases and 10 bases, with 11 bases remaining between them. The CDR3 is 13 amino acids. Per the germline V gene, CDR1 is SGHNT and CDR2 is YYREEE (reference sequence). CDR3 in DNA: TGTGCCAGCAGCTGGACAGCCTTATCACCCCTCCACTTT. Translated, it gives CASSWTALSPLHF. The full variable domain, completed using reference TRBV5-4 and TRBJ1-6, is ETGVTQSPTHLIKTRGQQVTLRCSSQSGHNTVSWYQQALGQGPQFIFQYYREEENGRGNFPPRFSGLQFPNYSSELNVNALELDDSALYLCASSWTALSPLHFGNGTRLTVT.

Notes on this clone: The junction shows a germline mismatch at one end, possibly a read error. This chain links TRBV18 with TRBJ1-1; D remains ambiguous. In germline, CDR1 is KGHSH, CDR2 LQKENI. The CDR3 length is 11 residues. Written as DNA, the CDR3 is TGTGCCAGCTCACGTGACCCTCCTCTGATCTTT. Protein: CASSRDPPLIF.

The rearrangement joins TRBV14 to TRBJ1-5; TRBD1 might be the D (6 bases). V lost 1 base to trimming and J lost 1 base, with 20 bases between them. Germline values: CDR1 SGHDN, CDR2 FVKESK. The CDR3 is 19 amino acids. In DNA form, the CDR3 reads TGTGCCAGCAGCCAAGTAGGGACACCCAGAAGGGAGAGCAATCAGCCCCAGCATTTT. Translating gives CASSQVGTPRRESNQPQHF.

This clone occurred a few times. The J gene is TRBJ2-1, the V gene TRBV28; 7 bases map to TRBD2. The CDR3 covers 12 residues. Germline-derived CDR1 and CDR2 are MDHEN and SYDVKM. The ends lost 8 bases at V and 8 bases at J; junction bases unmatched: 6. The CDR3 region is CASFSGGYEQFF. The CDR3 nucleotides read TGTGCCAGCTTCTCCGGGGGGTATGAGCAGTTCTTC.

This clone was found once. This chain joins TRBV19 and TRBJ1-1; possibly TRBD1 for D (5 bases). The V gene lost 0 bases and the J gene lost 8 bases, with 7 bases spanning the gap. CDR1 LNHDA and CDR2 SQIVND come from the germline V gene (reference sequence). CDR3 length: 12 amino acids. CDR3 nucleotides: TGTGCCAGTAGTATAGAGTCAGGGGAAGCTTTCTTT. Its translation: CASSIESGEAFF.

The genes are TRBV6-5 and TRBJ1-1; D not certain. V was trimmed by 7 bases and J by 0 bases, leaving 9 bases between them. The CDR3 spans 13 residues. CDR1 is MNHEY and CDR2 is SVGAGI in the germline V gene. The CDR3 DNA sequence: TGTGCCAGCAAGCGGGCGTTGAACACTGAAGCTTTCTTT. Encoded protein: CASKRALNTEAFF.

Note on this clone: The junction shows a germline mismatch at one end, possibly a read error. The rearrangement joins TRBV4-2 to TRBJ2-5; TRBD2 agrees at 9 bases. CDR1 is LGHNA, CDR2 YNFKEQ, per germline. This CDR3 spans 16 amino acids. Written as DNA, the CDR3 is TGTGCCAGCAGGACTGCTTTGACTAGCGGCCAAGGGACCCAGTACTTC. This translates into CASRTALTSGQGTQYF.

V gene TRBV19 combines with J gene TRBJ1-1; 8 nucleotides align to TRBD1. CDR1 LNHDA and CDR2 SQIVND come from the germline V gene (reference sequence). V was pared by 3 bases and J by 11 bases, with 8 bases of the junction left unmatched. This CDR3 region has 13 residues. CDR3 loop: CASSMSLTGGAFF. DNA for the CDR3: TGTGCCAGTAGTATGAGCCTAACAGGGGGGGCTTTCTTT.